Shown below are 31 T cell receptor beta chains from a single sample sequenced in a study of T cells in Graves' hyperthyroidism and ophthalmopathy. RNA transcripts provided the source from which TCR beta CDR3 regions were amplified. The HTBI primer set drove a first-round RT-PCR of the TCR CDR3. From the multiplex PCR reads, TCRdb called clonotypes with MiXCR, one entry per CDR3 protein. The sample carries around 690,000 distinct CDR3 sequences, roughly 17% recorded once. Sequenced input: blood. The receptors originated from a man aged 50 to 60 with Graves' hyperthyroidism.

This clonotype turned up a few times. The chain has TRBV20-1 and TRBJ2-5; D is possibly TRBD1 (6 bases). Germline V gives CDR1 DFQATT, CDR2 SNEGSKA (reference sequence). This CDR3 has 15 residues. The V end was cut by 0 bases, the J end by 3 bases, with 14 bases between. CDR3 in amino acids: CSARESGQIKETQYF. The CDR3 DNA follows: TGCAGTGCTAGAGAGTCAGGACAGATTAAAGAGACCCAGTACTTC.

This rearrangement joins TRBV4-1 to TRBJ2-7, with TRBD2 matching over 8 bases. J lost 1 base, V lost 1 base, and 9 bases had no gene match. This CDR3 spans 17 amino acids. Germline V gene lookup returns CDR1 MGHRA and CDR2 YSYEKL. The CDR3 nucleotides read TGCGCCAGCAGCCAAGTGGGGGGCGGGAGGAGGTCCTACGAGCAGTACTTC. This gives the protein CASSQVGGGRRSYEQYF.

This clonotype turned up a few times. The rearrangement links TRBV12-3 or TRBV12-4 to TRBJ1-1; no firm D call. This CDR3 is 15 amino acids long. The V end was cut by 1 base, the J end by 3 bases, with 12 bases between. The CDR3 sequence: CASSLEWVGDTEAFF. The CDR3 DNA sequence: TGTGCCAGCAGTTTAGAATGGGTGGGAGACACTGAAGCTTTCTTT.

This clonotype was seen at least ten times. This chain links TRBV20-1 with TRBJ2-3, with 9 bases aligning to TRBD2. The CDR3 sequence is 17 residues long. J lost 0 bases, V lost 5 bases, and 12 bases had no gene match. CDR1 and CDR2 from the germline V gene are DFQATT and SNEGSKA (reference sequence). This CDR3 reads CSAASLLAGISTDTQYF. Written as DNA, the CDR3 is TGCAGTGCTGCGTCCCTGCTAGCGGGGATCAGCACAGATACGCAGTATTTT.

V gene TRBV7-9 combines with J gene TRBJ1-5; 7 positions match TRBD1. V lost 7 bases and J lost 2; bases outside the gene matches: 20. The CDR3 has 19 residues. Per the germline V gene, CDR1 is SEHNR and CDR2 is FQNEAQ (reference sequence). Written as DNA, the CDR3 is TGTGCCAGCACCTTCACAGGGAAGAAAGACAGGGCGGGCAATCAGCCCCAGCATTTT. This gives the protein CASTFTGKKDRAGNQPQHF.

This clonotype was picked up a small number of times. The chain couples TRBV6-2 or TRBV6-3 to TRBJ2-2; no definite D call. Trimming shortened V by 0 bases and J by 2 bases, and 13 bases separated the two germline ends. There are 17 residues in the CDR3. Germline V gives CDR1 MNHEY, CDR2 SVGEGT. This chain's CDR3 is CASSYSKLLANTGELFF. For the CDR3, the DNA is TGTGCCAGCAGTTACTCGAAATTACTGGCCAACACCGGGGAGCTGTTTTTT.

This clonotype was observed a few times. The gene calls are TRBV30 and TRBJ1-2, with D perhaps TRBD1 (5 bases). Per germline, CDR1 GTSNPN and CDR2 SVGIG (reference sequence). The V end was cut by 0 bases, the J end by 8 bases, with 19 bases between. The CDR3 is 15 amino acids. The CDR3 coding sequence is TGTGCCTGGAGTGTACTCGGGGCACCGTTTTCCGGCTACACCTTC. Translating it yields CAWSVLGAPFSGYTF.

This clonotype was seen many times. The chain combines TRBV27 with TRBJ2-5; weak D call: TRBD2 (6 bases). Per germline, CDR1 MNHEY and CDR2 SMNVEV (reference sequence). There are 13 residues in the CDR3. Trimming shortened V by 3 bases and J by 4 bases, and 9 bases separated the two germline ends. CDR3 DNA sequence: TGTGCCAGCAGTTTCCCCGGGGGAGAGACCCAGTACTTC. This sequence encodes CASSFPGGETQYF.

This clonotype was found many times. This chain joins TRBV27 and TRBJ2-7, with TRBD2 identical over 8 bases. Germline V CDR1 and CDR2: MNHEY, SMNVEV (reference sequence). V lost 0 bases, J lost 4 bases, and 8 bases stayed unmatched. The length of the CDR3 is 16 residues. The CDR3 here is CASSLSLLAASYEQYF. In nucleotides, the CDR3 is TGTGCCAGCAGTTTATCGTTACTAGCGGCTTCTTACGAGCAGTACTTC.

V usage is TRBV30 and J usage is TRBJ2-6; tentative D call: TRBD2 (7 bases). CDR1 and CDR2 (germline): GTSNPN, SVGIG (reference sequence). The ends were cut back, 3 bases at V and 2 bases at J, with 14 bases in the middle. This CDR3 contains 16 residues. DNA for the CDR3: TGTGCCTGGAGCTCAACGGGGGGCCCTGGGGCCAACGTCCTGACTTTC. This encodes CAWSSTGGPGANVLTF.

A few counts support this clonotype. The chain is built from TRBV5-1 and TRBJ2-7, with a tentative D call TRBD1 (6 bases). V was pared by 0 bases and J by 3 bases, with 16 bases between. CDR1 and CDR2 (germline): SGHRS, YFSETQ. The CDR3 loop spans 16 amino acids. The CDR3 loop reads CASSLDRVKEGYEQYF. Here the CDR3 DNA reads TGCGCCAGCAGCTTGGACAGGGTTAAAGAAGGCTACGAGCAGTACTTC.

This clonotype has a count of ten or more. This rearrangement joins TRBV28 to TRBJ2-3, with 10 bases matching TRBD1. This CDR3 comprises 15 residues. The V gene's germline CDR1 is MDHEN and CDR2 SYDVKM. V lost 5 bases, J lost 6 bases, and 8 bases stayed unmatched. The CDR3 DNA sequence: TGTGCCAGCAGTGCAAGACAGGGGGCGAGGGATACGCAGTATTTT. Translation: CASSARQGARDTQYF.

This clonotype was counted between two and nine times. The rearrangement joins TRBV24-1 to TRBJ2-7, with D possibly matching TRBD1 (6 bases). Trimming removed 5 bases at V and 2 bases at J, with 15 bases between. CDR1 and CDR2 (germline): KGHDR, SFDVKD. The CDR3 totals 15 residues. This CDR3 is CATSASGTPPYEQYF. CDR3 DNA sequence: TGTGCCACCAGTGCCTCCGGGACACCGCCCTACGAGCAGTACTTC.

CDR3 loop: CASSQFERTFQYF. CDR3 nucleotide sequence: TGTGCCAGCAGCCAATTTGAAAGGACCTTTCAGTACTTC. The chain uses TRBV5-6 and TRBJ2-5; D unclear. Trimming removed 4 bases from V and 11 bases from J, with 18 bases in between. Germline CDR1 SGHDT, CDR2 YYEEEE. The CDR3 loop spans 13 amino acids.

This clonotype was counted many times. J is TRBJ2-3 and V is TRBV20-1; D is ambiguous. The germline V and J ends were trimmed by 1 base and 7 bases, with 12 bases remaining between them. Germline lookup yields CDR1 DFQATT and CDR2 SNEGSKA (reference sequence). The CDR3 contains 13 residues. CDR3 in DNA: TGCAGTGCTAGAGGGACGCCGGCATATACGCAGTATTTT. It specifies CSARGTPAYTQYF.

This clonotype was observed at least ten times. This chain connects TRBV27 to TRBJ2-1; D not certain. V lost 0 bases and J 8 bases, leaving 8 bases between the germline ends. Germline CDR1 and CDR2: MNHEY and SMNVEV (reference sequence). CDR3 length equals 13 residues. In nucleotides, the CDR3 is TGTGCCAGCAGTTTATCGAATAGCTATGAGCAGTTCTTC. Protein product: CASSLSNSYEQFF.

The rearrangement joins TRBV4-3 to TRBJ1-3; D is undetermined. In germline, CDR1 is LGHNA, CDR2 YSLEER. This CDR3 spans 17 amino acids. Trimming cost V 0 bases and J 0 bases, with 12 bases left between them. The CDR3 protein is CASSQDDGGYSGNTIYF. The CDR3 coding sequence is TGCGCCAGCAGCCAAGATGATGGCGGGTACTCTGGAAACACCATATATTTT.

This clonotype showed up many times. The V call is TRBV10-2, the J call TRBJ1-1; D is ambiguous. CDR1 WSHSY and CDR2 SAAADI come from the germline V gene. Trimming cost V 5 bases and J 5 bases, with 12 bases left between them. The CDR3 sequence is 13 residues long. The CDR3 DNA follows: TGCGCCAGCAGTCCGGGCCTTACTACTGAAGCTTTCTTT. This sequence encodes CASSPGLTTEAFF.

V is TRBV5-4 and J is TRBJ1-2; D ambiguous. Germline values: CDR1 SGHNT, CDR2 YYREEE (reference sequence). Trimming stripped 4 bases from V and 3 bases from J, with 19 bases between. The length of the CDR3 is 16 residues. As DNA, the CDR3 is TGTGCCAGCAGCCCGCTATCCCAGCGGGTAGACTATGGCTACACCTTC. Translation: CASSPLSQRVDYGYTF.

This clonotype appeared a few times. CDR3 bases: TGTGCCAGCAGCTTAGCAGACAGAGGGCATATGTGGGACACTGAAGCTTTCTTT. Translation gives CASSLADRGHMWDTEAFF. The V call is TRBV7-9, the J call TRBJ1-1, with D possibly being TRBD1 (5 bases). Germline V gives CDR1 SEHNR, CDR2 FQNEAQ (reference sequence). The CDR3 runs to 18 residues. Trimming pared 0 bases from V and 3 bases from J, leaving 20 bases between.

This clonotype was observed at least ten times. The chain couples TRBV28 to TRBJ1-1, with D possibly being TRBD1 (5 bases). The CDR3 is 14 amino acids. V gave up 3 bases and J gave up 1 base, with 9 bases separating them. Germline V gene data show CDR1 as MDHEN and CDR2 as SYDVKM. CDR3 amino acids: CASSFRRGNTEAFF. CDR3 DNA: TGTGCCAGCAGTTTCCGTAGGGGGAACACTGAAGCTTTCTTT.

V gene TRBV3-1 combines with J gene TRBJ2-2; no firm D call. V shed 4 bases and J shed 3 bases, with 12 bases lying between them. CDR3 size: 15 residues. Looked up from germline, CDR1 is LGHDT and CDR2 is YNNKEL (reference sequence). Written as DNA, the CDR3 is TGTGCCAGCAGCCGACCCTACCCAGACACCGGGGAGCTGTTTTTT. It yields the protein CASSRPYPDTGELFF.

At least ten counts were recorded for this clonotype. The CDR3 region has the DNA TGTGCCAGCAGCTTAGGGCCAGGACACACCGGGGAGCTGTTTTTT. This gives the protein CASSLGPGHTGELFF. The chain joins TRBV11-2 to TRBJ2-2; unclear D gene. CDR3 length: 15 residues. Germline loops: CDR1 SGHAT, CDR2 FQNNGV. V dropped 1 base and J dropped 3 bases, with 9 bases sitting between them.

The table lists this clonotype with many counts. The rearrangement uses TRBV5-1 and TRBJ2-2; D may be TRBD2 (6 bases). The V end was cut by 5 bases, the J end by 7 bases, with 21 bases between. The CDR3 sequence is 16 residues long. Germline-derived CDR1 and CDR2 are SGHRS and YFSETQ. CDR3 sequence (DNA): TGCGCCAGCAGTCGTGGACGCGGGATGGTGATCGGGGAGCTGTTTTTT. This translates into CASSRGRGMVIGELFF.

This chain connects TRBV9 to TRBJ2-2; 11 positions match TRBD2. Germline loops: CDR1 SGDLS, CDR2 YYNGEE. The CDR3 covers 18 residues. V gave up 5 bases and J gave up 5 bases; unmatched junction bases: 14. The CDR3 DNA sequence: TGTGCCAGCAGTGACCCGGGCACTAGCGGGAGAAGGACCGGGGAGCTGTTTTTT. Translated: CASSDPGTSGRRTGELFF.

This clonotype was counted a few times. The V and J genes are TRBV6-2 or TRBV6-3 and TRBJ2-1, with 11 bases aligning to TRBD2. The germline V gene encodes CDR1 MNHEY and CDR2 SVGEGT. The CDR3 is made up of 15 amino acids. J gave up 10 bases and V 5 bases, and 10 bases lay outside the gene matches. Written as DNA, the CDR3 is TGTGCCAGCAGTGATACACTAGCGGGAGAACAGGAGCAGTTCTTC. Its protein product is CASSDTLAGEQEQFF.

This clonotype has just a few counts. This chain uses TRBV6-5 with TRBJ2-7; 8 bases map to TRBD2. The J segment lost 3 bases and the V segment lost 0 bases, leaving 4 bases of the junction unmatched. In germline, CDR1 is MNHEY, CDR2 SVGAGI. The CDR3 contains 15 residues. CDR3 nucleotides: TGTGCCAGCAGTTACTCATCCGCGGGAGGCTACGAGCAGTACTTC. It yields the protein CASSYSSAGGYEQYF.

As regards this clonotype: A much larger clone sits a single nucleotide away, making a read error possible. The chain joins TRBV28 to TRBJ2-7; 13 bases line up with TRBD2. The CDR3 extends over 16 amino acids. The germline V gene has CDR1 MDHEN and CDR2 SYDVKM. The J segment lost 7 bases and the V segment lost 5 bases, leaving 11 bases of the junction unmatched. The CDR3 DNA reads TGTGCCAGCAGTCGGGGAGGACTAGCGGGAGCCGATGAGCAGTACTTC. Translated, it gives CASSRGGLAGADEQYF.

The J gene is TRBJ2-7, the V gene TRBV30; 9 bases are a match to TRBD1. J lost 2 bases, V lost 7 bases, and 9 bases had no gene match. Germline-derived CDR1 and CDR2 are GTSNPN and SVGIG (reference sequence). There are 14 residues in the CDR3. In DNA form, the CDR3 reads TGTGCCTTGGATCGGACAGGGGTTACCTACGAGCAGTACTTC. This sequence encodes CALDRTGVTYEQYF.

With respect to this clonotype: A read error is possible here, since a much larger clone lies one base away. This CDR3 reads CTTSDSSPLAGDIHEQFF. DNA for the CDR3: TGTACCACCAGTGATTCGAGCCCACTAGCGGGAGATATCCATGAGCAGTTCTTC. The V and J genes are TRBV24-1 and TRBJ2-1; 11 bases fit TRBD2. Germline V gene sequence: CDR1 KGHDR, CDR2 SFDVKD. The CDR3 extends over 18 amino acids.

The CDR3 bases are TGTGCCAGCAGTTTTTCCGCGGGGGGCTCCTACAATGAGCAGTTCTTC. Encoded protein: CASSFSAGGSYNEQFF. The rearrangement uses TRBV27 and TRBJ2-1; 8 bases map to TRBD2. The CDR3 has 16 residues. Looked up from germline, CDR1 is MNHEY and CDR2 is SMNVEV (reference sequence). The V segment lost 3 bases and the J segment 0 bases; nucleotides outside the gene matches: 4.